This T cell receptor (beta chain) was profiled in a study of shared clonotypes between healthy human individuals. Using immunoSEQ multiplex PCR, the repertoire was profiled, and TCRdb retains in-frame clones only, with some absent. The sample records about 1 million clones, 65% to 75% being singletons. The V end was cut by 7 bases, the J end by 5 bases, with 14 bases between. Germline values: CDR1 GTSNPN, CDR2 SVGIG (reference sequence). The length of the CDR3 is 12 residues. This receptor was taken from a young man in good health. Sequenced material: memory CD4+ T cells sorted from blood. Subset denoted: CD45RA-negative fraction. This chain connects TRBV30 to TRBJ1-2; a possible D gene is TRBD1 (5 bases). Here the CDR3 reads CASPRGKYGYTF. In DNA form, the CDR3 reads TGTGCCTCGCCCCGGGGGAAATATGGCTACACCTTC.